This entry lists 5 T cell receptor beta chains sequenced from one sample in a study of T cell changes during pregnancy in multiple sclerosis. The data were produced by immunoSEQ multiplex PCR, yet TCRdb's version contains in-frame clones alone and is incomplete. Of some 40,000 clones in the sample, around nine tenths were seen once. The sequencing here drew on CD4+ T cells from peripheral blood mononuclear cells, taken in the first trimester of pregnancy. The receptors were gathered from a female donor with multiple sclerosis, enrolled in a pregnancy study.

V usage is TRBV2 and J usage is TRBJ2-3; D not certain. Trimming shortened V by 4 bases and J by 4 bases, and 9 bases separated the two germline ends. This CDR3 region has 13 residues. Germline assignment: CDR1 SNHLY and CDR2 FYNNEI. CDR3 in DNA: TGTGCCAGCAGTGCTTCACTCTCAGATACGCAGTATTTT. This gives the protein CASSASLSDTQYF.

The chain uses TRBV5-1 and TRBJ2-3; tentative D call: TRBD2 (6 bases). In germline, CDR1 is SGHRS, CDR2 YFSETQ. The CDR3 sequence is 15 residues long. V lost 4 bases, J lost 2 bases, and 14 bases lay in between. The CDR3 sequence: CASSATSKATDTQYF. CDR3 sequence (DNA): TGCGCCAGCAGCGCCACTAGCAAGGCCACAGATACGCAGTATTTT.

The chain is built from TRBV5-1 and TRBJ1-2; tentatively, D is TRBD1 (6 bases). With 4 bases removed from V and 6 bases from J, the gap between germline ends came to 13 bases. The CDR3 extends over 13 amino acids. CDR1 is SGHRS, CDR2 YFSETQ, per germline. The CDR3 loop reads CASSDRPSDGYTF. The DNA of the CDR3 is TGCGCCAGCAGCGACAGGCCAAGCGATGGCTACACCTTC.

CDR3 sequence: CASSLAGGPVETQYF. The CDR3 nucleotides read TGCGCCAGCAGCTTGGCGGGAGGGCCGGTCGAGACCCAGTACTTC. This chain connects TRBV5-1 to TRBJ2-5, with 8 bases lining up with TRBD2. This CDR3 is built from 15 residues. V trimming: 0 bases; J trimming: 5 bases; junction bases outside the gene matches: 6. The germline V gene encodes CDR1 SGHRS and CDR2 YFSETQ.

The rearrangement links TRBV19 to TRBJ2-3; 8 bases fit TRBD1. The V and J ends lost 3 bases and 1 base, in that order; junction bases with no gene match: 0. This CDR3 is 14 amino acids long. Germline V gives CDR1 LNHDA, CDR2 SQIVND (reference sequence). For the CDR3, the DNA is TGTGCCAGTAGTATGGGACAGGGCACAGATACGCAGTATTTT. Its protein is CASSMGQGTDTQYF.